A few counts support the clone carrying this T cell receptor beta chain. This record comes from a study of cytomegalovirus exposure and HLA in healthy donors. Germline loops: CDR1 LNHDA, CDR2 SQIVND (reference sequence). J was trimmed by 1 base and V by 7 bases; bases with no gene match: 13. The CDR3 spans 17 residues. Primers: 60 Vbeta forward and 13 Jbeta reverse. TCRdb's copy holds only in-frame clones and misses some; the assay was immunoSEQ multiplex PCR. Found here are about 94,000 clones, about 75% of them singletons; the top ten hold approximately 6.4%. The sequence was obtained from a man between 40 and 49 years old in good health and CMV-seropositive. The chain recombines TRBV19 with TRBJ1-1; 9 bases agree with TRBD1. The material sequenced was PBMCs. In DNA, the CDR3 is TGTGCCAGTATGGGGGACAGGGCCTTGCTGGGGAACACTGAAGCTTTCTTT. The encoded protein is CASMGDRALLGNTEAFF. The variable domain in full, completed from reference TRBV19 and TRBJ1-1, reads DGGITQSPKYLFRKEGQNVTLSCEQNLNHDAMYWYRQDPGQGLRLIYYSQIVNDFQKGDIAEGYSVSREKKESFPLTVTSAQKNPTAFYLCASMGDRALLGNTEAFFGQGTRLTVV.